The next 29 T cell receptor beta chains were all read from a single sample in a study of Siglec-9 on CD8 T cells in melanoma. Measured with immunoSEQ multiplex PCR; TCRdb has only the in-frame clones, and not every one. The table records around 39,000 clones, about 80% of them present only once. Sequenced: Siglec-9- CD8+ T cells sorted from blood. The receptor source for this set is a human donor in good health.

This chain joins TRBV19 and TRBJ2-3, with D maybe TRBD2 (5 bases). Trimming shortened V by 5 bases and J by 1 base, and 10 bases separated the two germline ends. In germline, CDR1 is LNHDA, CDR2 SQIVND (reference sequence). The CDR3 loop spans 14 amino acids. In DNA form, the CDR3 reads TGTGCCAGTAGTCCACTCGGGGGCACAGATACGCAGTATTTT. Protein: CASSPLGGTDTQYF. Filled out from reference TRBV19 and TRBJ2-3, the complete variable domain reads DGGITQSPKYLFRKEGQNVTLSCEQNLNHDAMYWYRQDPGQGLRLIYYSQIVNDFQKGDIAEGYSVSREKKESFPLTVTSAQKNPTAFYLCASSPLGGTDTQYFGPGTRLTVL.

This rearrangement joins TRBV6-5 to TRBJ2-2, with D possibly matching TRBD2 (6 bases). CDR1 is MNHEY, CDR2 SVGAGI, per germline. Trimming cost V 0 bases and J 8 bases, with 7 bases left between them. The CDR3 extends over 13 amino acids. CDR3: CASSYSAGGELFF. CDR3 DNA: TGTGCCAGCAGTTACTCGGCGGGAGGGGAGCTGTTTTTT.

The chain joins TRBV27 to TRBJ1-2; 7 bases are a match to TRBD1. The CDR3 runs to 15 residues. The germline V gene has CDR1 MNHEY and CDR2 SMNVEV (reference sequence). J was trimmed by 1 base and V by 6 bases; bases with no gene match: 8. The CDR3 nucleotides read TGTGCCAGCAGCTACAGCAGGGGGTTTAACTATGGCTACACCTTC. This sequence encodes CASSYSRGFNYGYTF.

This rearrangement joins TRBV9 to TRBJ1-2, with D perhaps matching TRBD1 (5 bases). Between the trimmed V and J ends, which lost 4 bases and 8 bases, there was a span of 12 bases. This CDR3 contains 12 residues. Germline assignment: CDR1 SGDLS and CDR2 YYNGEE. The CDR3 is CASSPPGGGYTF. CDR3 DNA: TGTGCCAGCAGCCCTCCGGGGGGAGGCTACACCTTC.

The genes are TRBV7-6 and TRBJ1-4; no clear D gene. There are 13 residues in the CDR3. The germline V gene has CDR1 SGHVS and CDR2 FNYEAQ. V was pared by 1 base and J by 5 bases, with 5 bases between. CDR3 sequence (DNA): TGTGCCAGCAGCTTAGGAGGGAATGAAAAACTGTTTTTT. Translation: CASSLGGNEKLFF.

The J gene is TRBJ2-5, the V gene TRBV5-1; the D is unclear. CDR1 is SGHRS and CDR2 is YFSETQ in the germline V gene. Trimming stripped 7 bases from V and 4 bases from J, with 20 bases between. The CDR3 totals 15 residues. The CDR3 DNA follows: TGCGCCAGCTCCCCTCTAAGTCCTGTGCGAGAGACCCAGTACTTC. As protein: CASSPLSPVRETQYF.

The CDR3 here is CASSLIPGSNYGYTF. CDR3 coding DNA: TGTGCCAGCAGTTTAATCCCAGGGTCTAACTATGGCTACACCTTC. The V and J genes are TRBV28 and TRBJ1-2; D perhaps matches TRBD1 (5 bases). Trimming shortened V by 2 bases and J by 0 bases, and 10 bases separated the two germline ends. CDR3 length: 15 residues. Germline-derived CDR1 and CDR2 are MDHEN and SYDVKM.

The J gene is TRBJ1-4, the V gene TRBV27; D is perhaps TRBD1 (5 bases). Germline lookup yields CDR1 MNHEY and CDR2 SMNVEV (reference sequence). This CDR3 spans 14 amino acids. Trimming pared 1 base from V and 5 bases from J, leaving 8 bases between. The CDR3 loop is CASSLFTGNEKLFF. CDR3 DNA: TGTGCCAGCAGTTTATTTACAGGAAATGAAAAACTGTTTTTT.

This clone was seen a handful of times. The CDR3 here is CASTGDINQPQHF. CDR3 nucleotides: TGTGCCAGCACCGGGGACATCAATCAGCCCCAGCATTTT. This sequence joins TRBV2 and TRBJ1-5; D is possibly TRBD1 (6 bases). Germline V lookup: CDR1 SNHLY, CDR2 FYNNEI. This CDR3 region has 13 residues. Trimming removed 7 bases from V and 3 bases from J, with 10 bases in between.

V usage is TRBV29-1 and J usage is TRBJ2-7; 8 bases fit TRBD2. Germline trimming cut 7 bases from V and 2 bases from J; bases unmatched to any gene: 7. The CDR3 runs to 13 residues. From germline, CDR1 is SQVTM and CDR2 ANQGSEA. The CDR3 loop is CSATGGGPYEQYF. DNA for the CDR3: TGCAGCGCCACGGGGGGGGGACCCTACGAGCAGTACTTC.

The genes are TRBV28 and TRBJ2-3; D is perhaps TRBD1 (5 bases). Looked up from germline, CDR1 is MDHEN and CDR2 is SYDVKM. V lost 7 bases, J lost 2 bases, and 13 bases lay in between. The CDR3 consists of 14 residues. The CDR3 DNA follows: TGTGCCAGCATCGGCAGGGATCCCACAGATACGCAGTATTTT. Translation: CASIGRDPTDTQYF.

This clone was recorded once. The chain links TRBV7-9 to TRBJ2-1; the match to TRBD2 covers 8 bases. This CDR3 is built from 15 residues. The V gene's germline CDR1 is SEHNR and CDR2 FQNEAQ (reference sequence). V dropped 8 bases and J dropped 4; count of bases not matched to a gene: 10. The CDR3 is CASPTGGGPYNEQFF. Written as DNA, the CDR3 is TGTGCCAGCCCAACGGGCGGGGGGCCGTACAATGAGCAGTTCTTC.

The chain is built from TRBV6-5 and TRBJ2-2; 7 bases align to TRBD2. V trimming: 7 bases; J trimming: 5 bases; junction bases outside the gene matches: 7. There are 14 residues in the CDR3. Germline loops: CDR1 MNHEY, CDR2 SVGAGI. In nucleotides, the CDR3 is TGTGCCAGCACGGGAGGCCTGGGGACCGGGGAGCTGTTTTTT. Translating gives CASTGGLGTGELFF.

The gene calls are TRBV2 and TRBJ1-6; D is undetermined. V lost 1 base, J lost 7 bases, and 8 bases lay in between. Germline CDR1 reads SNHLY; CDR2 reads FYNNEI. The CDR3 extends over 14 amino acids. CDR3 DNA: TGTGCCAGCAGTGAAGAGGATTCGAATTCACCCCTCCACTTT. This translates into CASSEEDSNSPLHF.

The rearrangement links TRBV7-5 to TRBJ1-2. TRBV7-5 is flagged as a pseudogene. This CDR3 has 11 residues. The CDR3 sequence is CARSLVAGYTF. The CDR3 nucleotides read TGTGCCAGAAGCTTAGTCGCGGGCTACACCTTC.

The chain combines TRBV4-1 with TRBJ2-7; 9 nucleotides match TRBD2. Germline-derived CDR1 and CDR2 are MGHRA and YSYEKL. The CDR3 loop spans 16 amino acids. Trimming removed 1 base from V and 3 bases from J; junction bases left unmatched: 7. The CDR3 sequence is CASSQGEGGRVYEQYF. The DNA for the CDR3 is TGCGCCAGCAGCCAAGGGGAGGGCGGGAGGGTCTACGAGCAGTACTTC.

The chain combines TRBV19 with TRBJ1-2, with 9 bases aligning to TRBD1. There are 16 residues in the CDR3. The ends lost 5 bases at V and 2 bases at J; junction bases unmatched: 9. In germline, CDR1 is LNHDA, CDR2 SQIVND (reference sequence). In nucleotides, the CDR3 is TGTGCCAGTAGTCTCGCACAGGGGGCGCGGAACTATGGCTACACCTTC. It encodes CASSLAQGARNYGYTF.

The CDR3 region is CASSLELAGYTDTQYF. The CDR3 nucleotides read TGTGCCAGCAGCTTGGAACTAGCGGGCTACACAGATACGCAGTATTTT. This chain joins TRBV5-6 and TRBJ2-3; 9 bases agree with TRBD2. The germline gives CDR1 SGHDT, CDR2 YYEEEE. CDR3 length equals 16 residues. With V trimmed by 0 bases and J by 2 bases, 4 bases remained unmatched.

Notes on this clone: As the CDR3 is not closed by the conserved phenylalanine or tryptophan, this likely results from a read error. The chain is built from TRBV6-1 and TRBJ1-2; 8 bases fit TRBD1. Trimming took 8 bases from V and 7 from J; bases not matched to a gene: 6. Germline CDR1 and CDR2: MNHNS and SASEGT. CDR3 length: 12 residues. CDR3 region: CASVWTGTGYTL. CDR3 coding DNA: TGTGCCAGCGTCTGGACAGGGACTGGCTACACCCTC.

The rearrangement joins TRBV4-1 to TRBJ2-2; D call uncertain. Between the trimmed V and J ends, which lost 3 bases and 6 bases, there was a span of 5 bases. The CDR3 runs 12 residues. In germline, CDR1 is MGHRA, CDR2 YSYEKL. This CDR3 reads CASSHKPGELFF. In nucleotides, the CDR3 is TGCGCCAGCAGCCACAAACCCGGGGAGCTGTTTTTT.

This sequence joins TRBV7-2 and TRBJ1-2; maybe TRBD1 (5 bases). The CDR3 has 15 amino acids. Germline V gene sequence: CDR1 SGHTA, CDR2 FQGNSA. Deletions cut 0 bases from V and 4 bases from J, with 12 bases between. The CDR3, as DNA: TGTGCCAGCAGCTTAGCCAGGGCAGCCCTCTATGGCTACACCTTC. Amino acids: CASSLARAALYGYTF.

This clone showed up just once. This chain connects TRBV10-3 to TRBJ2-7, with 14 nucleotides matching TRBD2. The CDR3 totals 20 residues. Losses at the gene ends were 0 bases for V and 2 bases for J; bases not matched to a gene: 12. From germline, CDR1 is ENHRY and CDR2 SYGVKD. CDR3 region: CAISESSTVLGLAGAYEQYF. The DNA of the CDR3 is TGTGCCATCAGTGAGTCGAGTACCGTTTTGGGACTAGCGGGAGCCTACGAGCAGTACTTC.

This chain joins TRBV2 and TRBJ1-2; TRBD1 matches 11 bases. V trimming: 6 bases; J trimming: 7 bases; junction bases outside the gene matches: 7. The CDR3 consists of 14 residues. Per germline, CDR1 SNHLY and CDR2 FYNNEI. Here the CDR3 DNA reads TGTGCCAGCAGGGGGGACAGGGGGTTAGGTGGCTACACCTTC. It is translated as CASRGDRGLGGYTF.

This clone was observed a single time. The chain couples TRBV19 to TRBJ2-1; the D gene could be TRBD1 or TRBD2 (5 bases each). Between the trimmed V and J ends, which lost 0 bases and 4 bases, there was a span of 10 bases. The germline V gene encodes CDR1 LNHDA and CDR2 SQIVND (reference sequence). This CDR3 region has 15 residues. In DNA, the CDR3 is TGTGCCAGTAGTATAGAACGGGGCCCATACAATGAGCAGTTCTTC. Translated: CASSIERGPYNEQFF.

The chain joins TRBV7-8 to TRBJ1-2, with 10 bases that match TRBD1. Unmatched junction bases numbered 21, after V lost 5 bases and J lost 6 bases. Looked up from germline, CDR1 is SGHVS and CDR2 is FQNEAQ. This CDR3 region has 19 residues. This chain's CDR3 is CASSPGQGSRAADLHGYTF. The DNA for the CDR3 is TGTGCCAGCAGCCCGGGACAGGGGTCGCGCGCAGCCGACTTACATGGCTACACCTTC.

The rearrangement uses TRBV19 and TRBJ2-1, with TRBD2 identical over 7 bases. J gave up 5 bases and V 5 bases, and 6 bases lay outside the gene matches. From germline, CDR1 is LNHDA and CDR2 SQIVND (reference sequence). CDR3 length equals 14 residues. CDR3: CASSRGSPHNEQFF. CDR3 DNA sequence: TGTGCCAGTAGTCGCGGGAGTCCCCACAATGAGCAGTTCTTC.

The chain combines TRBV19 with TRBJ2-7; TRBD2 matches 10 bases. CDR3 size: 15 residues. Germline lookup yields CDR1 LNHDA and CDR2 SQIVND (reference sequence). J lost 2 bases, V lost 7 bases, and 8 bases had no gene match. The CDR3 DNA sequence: TGTGCCAGTACCCCGGGACTAGCGTGGACCTACGAGCAGTACTTC. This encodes CASTPGLAWTYEQYF.

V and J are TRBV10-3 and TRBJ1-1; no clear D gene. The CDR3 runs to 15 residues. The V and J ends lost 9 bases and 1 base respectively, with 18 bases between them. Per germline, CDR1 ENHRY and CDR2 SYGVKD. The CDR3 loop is CAMTRTGEGNTEAFF. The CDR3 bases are TGTGCCATGACAAGGACTGGTGAGGGGAACACTGAAGCTTTCTTT.

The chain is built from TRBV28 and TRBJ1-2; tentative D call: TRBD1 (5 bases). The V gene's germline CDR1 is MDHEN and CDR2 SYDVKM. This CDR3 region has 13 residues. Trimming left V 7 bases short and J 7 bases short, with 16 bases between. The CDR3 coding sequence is TGTGCCAGCAACCCGGTTGGGGGGGGTGGCTACACCTTC. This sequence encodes CASNPVGGGGYTF.